The 26 T cell receptor beta chains presented below share a single source sample, sequenced in a study of shared clonotypes between healthy human individuals. Data came from immunoSEQ multiplex PCR; TCRdb stores just in-frame clones and leaves some out. This sample carries about 2 million clones, about 94% of them seen once, and the ten largest clones take roughly 1%. Cells designated naive CD8 were CD45RO-negative and were positively selected for CCR7, with terminally differentiated effector memory CD45RA+ cells excluded. The sequenced sample was naive CD8+ T cells sorted from blood. All receptors derive from a man between 18 and 29 years old in good health.

The V call is TRBV2, the J call TRBJ2-3; 7 bases fit TRBD2. CDR1 SNHLY and CDR2 FYNNEI come from the germline V gene. With 5 bases clipped from V and 0 bases from J, the junction kept 5 bases outside the gene matches. The CDR3 is 15 amino acids. CDR3 sequence: CASSTTSVSTDTQYF. The CDR3 coding sequence is TGTGCCAGCAGTACTACTAGCGTAAGCACAGATACGCAGTATTTT. Full variable domain (missing parts from reference TRBV2 and TRBJ2-3): EPEVTQTPSHQVTQMGQEVILRCVPISNHLYFYWYRQILGQKVEFLVSFYNNEISEKSEIFDDQFSVERPDGSNFTLKIRSTKLEDSAMYFCASSTTSVSTDTQYFGPGTRLTVL.

This clone was detected a few times. J is TRBJ1-5 and V is TRBV15; no clear D gene. The germline CDR1 and CDR2 sequences are LNHNV and YYDKDF (reference sequence). Trimming cost V 0 bases and J 7 bases, with 13 bases left between them. This CDR3 region has 15 residues. Here the CDR3 reads CATSRDLSQPQPQHF. DNA for the CDR3: TGTGCCACCAGCAGAGATCTATCCCAGCCCCAGCCCCAGCATTTT.

The chain combines TRBV5-6 with TRBJ1-2, with 7 bases matching TRBD1. The V gene end was trimmed by 3 bases and the J gene end by 5 bases; junction bases not matched to a gene: 4. The CDR3 loop spans 13 amino acids. CDR1 and CDR2 from the germline V gene are SGHDT and YYEEEE. The CDR3 protein is CASSSGQEYGYTF. The CDR3 nucleotides are TGTGCCAGCAGCTCTGGACAGGAATATGGCTACACCTTC.

This sequence joins TRBV7-9 and TRBJ1-6; no clear D gene. The CDR3 length is 15 residues. The V gene lost 0 bases and the J gene lost 7 bases, with 10 bases spanning the gap. The germline V gene has CDR1 SEHNR and CDR2 FQNEAQ (reference sequence). CDR3 in amino acids: CASSLAVGSNSPLHF. The CDR3 DNA reads as TGTGCCAGCAGCTTAGCGGTGGGTTCAAATTCACCCCTCCACTTT.

The chain uses TRBV4-1 and TRBJ2-7, with 7 nucleotides matching TRBD2. V lost 5 bases and J lost 1; bases outside the gene matches: 8. CDR1 and CDR2 from the germline V gene are MGHRA and YSYEKL. This CDR3 contains 15 residues. The CDR3 here is CASSASPGLSYEQYF. The CDR3 nucleotides are TGCGCCAGCAGCGCCTCACCGGGACTATCCTACGAGCAGTACTTC.

The rearrangement links TRBV7-2 to TRBJ1-3, with a possible D match to TRBD1 (5 bases). Germline V lookup: CDR1 SGHTA, CDR2 FQGNSA. V gave up 0 bases and J gave up 4 bases, with 7 bases separating them. The CDR3 contains 14 residues. CDR3 nucleotide sequence: TGTGCCAGCAGCTTAGCGCGGGGGGGAAACACCATATATTTT. Protein product: CASSLARGGNTIYF.

Regarding this clone: The sample contains more than one DNA sequence encoding this CDR3. V and J are TRBV7-9 and TRBJ2-1, with D maybe TRBD1 (6 bases). Trimming took 0 bases from V and 6 from J, leaving 9 bases between them. The CDR3 extends over 14 amino acids. Germline V lookup: CDR1 SEHNR, CDR2 FQNEAQ (reference sequence). The CDR3 sequence is CASSLAGGPNEQFF. The CDR3 coding sequence is TGTGCCAGCAGCTTAGCTGGGGGCCCCAATGAGCAGTTCTTC.

The chain joins TRBV27 to TRBJ2-7; 10 nucleotides match TRBD1. The trim removed 3 bases at V and 0 bases at J, leaving 8 bases unmatched. The CDR3 totals 17 residues. CDR1 is MNHEY, CDR2 SMNVEV, per germline (reference sequence). CDR3 in amino acids: CASSFSVGDRGSYEQYF. CDR3 DNA: TGTGCCAGCAGTTTTTCGGTCGGGGACAGGGGCTCCTACGAGCAGTACTTC.

DNA for the CDR3: TGTGCCAGCAGTCCGTGGACAGGGGGGACTGAAAAACTGTTTTTT. This gives the protein CASSPWTGGTEKLFF. V usage is TRBV2 and J usage is TRBJ1-4; 10 nucleotides align to TRBD1. CDR1 and CDR2 from the germline V gene are SNHLY and FYNNEI. The CDR3 contains 15 residues. The V segment lost 5 bases and the J segment 7 bases; nucleotides outside the gene matches: 7.

The genes are TRBV29-1 and TRBJ2-1; tentatively, D is TRBD1 (6 bases). Trimming removed 0 bases at V and 6 bases at J, with 6 bases between. The CDR3 covers 12 residues. Germline V gene data show CDR1 as SQVTM and CDR2 as ANQGSEA. CDR3 sequence: CSVEEDSNEQFF. The CDR3 DNA follows: TGCAGCGTTGAAGAGGACAGCAATGAGCAGTTCTTC.

The count of this clone is one. This rearrangement joins TRBV9 to TRBJ1-2; D remains ambiguous. The V end lost 6 bases, the J end lost 4 bases, and 7 bases lay between the germline ends. The CDR3 is 11 amino acids. Per germline, CDR1 SGDLS and CDR2 YYNGEE. The CDR3 here is CASNGFYGYTF. DNA for the CDR3: TGTGCCAGCAACGGTTTCTATGGCTACACCTTC. The full variable domain, rest sourced from reference TRBV9 and TRBJ1-2, is DSGVTQTPKHLITATGQRVTLRCSPRSGDLSVYWYQQSLDQGLQFLIQYYNGEERAKGNILERFSAQQFPDLHSELNLSSLELGDSALYFCASNGFYGYTFGSGTRLTVV.

The V gene is TRBV6-5, the J gene TRBJ1-5, with D unclear. CDR1 is MNHEY, CDR2 SVGAGI, per germline. Trimming left V 5 bases short and J 0 bases short, with 11 bases between. This CDR3 is built from 15 residues. DNA of the CDR3: TGTGCCAGCAGTATGTCCTCCTATAGCAATCAGCCCCAGCATTTT. It translates to CASSMSSYSNQPQHF.

DNA of the CDR3: TGTGCCAGCTCACCTGGGACAGATAATTCACCCCTCCACTTT. Its translation: CASSPGTDNSPLHF. The chain is built from TRBV18 and TRBJ1-6, with TRBD1 matching over 7 bases. The germline gives CDR1 KGHSH, CDR2 LQKENI. The CDR3 is made up of 14 amino acids. The ends lost 3 bases at V and 5 bases at J; junction bases unmatched: 1.

The chain carries TRBV7-9 and TRBJ2-2; 7 bases line up with TRBD1. The CDR3 sequence is 17 residues long. The ends lost 5 bases at V and 0 bases at J; junction bases unmatched: 9. The V gene's germline CDR1 is SEHNR and CDR2 FQNEAQ (reference sequence). The CDR3 spells CASSPPPGTANTGELFF. The CDR3 DNA reads TGTGCCAGCAGCCCACCTCCCGGGACAGCGAACACCGGGGAGCTGTTTTTT. Based on the CDR3 plus reference TRBV7-9 and TRBJ2-2, the full variable domain is DTGVSQNPRHKITKRGQNVTFRCDPISEHNRLYWYRQTLGQGPEFLTYFQNEAQLEKSRLLSDRFSAERPKGSFSTLEIQRTEQGDSAMYLCASSPPPGTANTGELFFGEGSRLTVL.

The chain joins TRBV2 to TRBJ2-3; maybe TRBD1 (6 bases). The length of the CDR3 is 15 residues. In germline, CDR1 is SNHLY, CDR2 FYNNEI. Trimming removed 4 bases from V and 0 bases from J, with 11 bases in between. The CDR3 here is CASSGQVLSTDTQYF. In DNA form, the CDR3 reads TGTGCCAGCAGTGGACAGGTCCTAAGCACAGATACGCAGTATTTT.

This clone appeared a few times. Distinct nucleotide sequences in the sample also encode this CDR3. The V and J genes are TRBV27 and TRBJ1-5; 9 nucleotides line up with TRBD1. The CDR3 is 14 residues long. Per the germline V gene, CDR1 is MNHEY and CDR2 is SMNVEV (reference sequence). V was pared by 4 bases and J by 4 bases, with 2 bases of the junction left unmatched. CDR3 amino acids: CASSSGQGNQPQHF. The DNA for the CDR3 is TGTGCCAGCAGTTCAGGACAGGGGAATCAGCCCCAGCATTTT.

This clone was counted between two and nine times. The sample holds other DNA sequences that translate to the same CDR3. This sequence joins TRBV5-4 and TRBJ1-1, with no clear D. The germline gives CDR1 SGHNT, CDR2 YYREEE (reference sequence). V lost 1 base, J lost 0 bases, and 4 bases lay in between. This CDR3 has 13 residues. The CDR3 sequence is CASSLSVNTEAFF. DNA for the CDR3: TGTGCCAGCAGCTTGTCGGTGAACACTGAAGCTTTCTTT.

For the CDR3, the DNA is TGTGCCAGCAGTGCCTATACCCAGGGCGTCTCACCCCTCCACTTT. This sequence encodes CASSAYTQGVSPLHF. The chain joins TRBV6-1 to TRBJ1-6; D might be TRBD1 (5 bases). This CDR3 is built from 15 residues. Trimming took 4 bases from V and 10 from J, leaving 17 bases between them. Germline-derived CDR1 and CDR2 are MNHNS and SASEGT.

V is TRBV15 and J is TRBJ2-5; D possibly corresponds to TRBD1 (6 bases). V was trimmed by 5 bases and J by 2 bases, leaving 15 bases between them. This CDR3 region has 15 residues. The germline V gene encodes CDR1 LNHNV and CDR2 YYDKDF (reference sequence). CDR3 in DNA: TGTGCCACCAGCCGAGGGAAGGGGGAACAAGAGACCCAGTACTTC. This gives the protein CATSRGKGEQETQYF.

The gene calls are TRBV4-1 and TRBJ2-1; 7 bases are shared with TRBD1. This CDR3 is built from 15 residues. The J segment lost 4 bases and the V segment lost 1 base, leaving 4 bases of the junction unmatched. Germline-derived CDR1 and CDR2 are MGHRA and YSYEKL. The CDR3 DNA reads TGCGCCAGCAGCCAAGCCCCGACAGGGTACAATGAGCAGTTCTTC. Protein: CASSQAPTGYNEQFF.

The chain joins TRBV5-1 to TRBJ2-1; D may be TRBD2 (6 bases). This CDR3 has 15 residues. Germline CDR1 SGHRS, CDR2 YFSETQ. Trimming removed 4 bases from V and 5 bases from J, with 16 bases in between. CDR3 bases: TGCGCCAGCAGCCCGTCCGGGAGACGGGACAATGAGCAGTTCTTC. This gives the protein CASSPSGRRDNEQFF.

Remarks on this clone: Other DNA sequences in the sample encode the same CDR3. The rearrangement uses TRBV5-6 and TRBJ2-7; a weak D match, TRBD2 (5 bases). The CDR3 spans 13 residues. The V gene lost 5 bases and the J gene lost 2 bases, with 11 bases spanning the gap. The germline V gene has CDR1 SGHDT and CDR2 YYEEEE. Here the CDR3 reads CASSLGLTYEQYF. CDR3 nucleotide sequence: TGTGCCAGCAGTCTCGGACTTACCTACGAGCAGTACTTC.

This chain links TRBV30 with TRBJ2-3; maybe TRBD1 (5 bases). This CDR3 has 15 amino acids. In germline, CDR1 is GTSNPN, CDR2 SVGIG (reference sequence). V was pared by 0 bases and J by 3 bases, with 13 bases between. CDR3 DNA: TGTGCCTGGAGTGTATTAGGGAAGGGGACAGATACGCAGTATTTT. Translated: CAWSVLGKGTDTQYF. Full variable domain (rest looked up from reference TRBV30 and TRBJ2-3): SQTIHQWPATLVQPVGSPLSLECTVEGTSNPNLYWYRQAAGRGLQLLFYSVGIGQISSEVPQNLSASRPQDRQFILSSKKLLLSDSGFYLCAWSVLGKGTDTQYFGPGTRLTVL.

This chain uses TRBV2 with TRBJ2-7, with 10 bases aligning to TRBD1. The V and J ends lost 6 bases and 5 bases, in that order; junction bases with no gene match: 7. Per germline, CDR1 SNHLY and CDR2 FYNNEI. The CDR3 runs to 14 residues. DNA for the CDR3: TGTGCCAGCAGCGGTGGACAGGGGGTAGACGAGCAGTACTTC. This encodes CASSGGQGVDEQYF.

The genes are TRBV9 and TRBJ2-3; tentatively, D is TRBD2 (6 bases). Germline loops: CDR1 SGDLS, CDR2 YYNGEE. The V gene lost 3 bases and the J gene lost 0 bases, with 14 bases spanning the gap. The CDR3 extends over 16 amino acids. The CDR3 sequence is CASSGSSVPSTDTQYF. CDR3 DNA: TGTGCCAGCAGCGGGTCTAGCGTCCCTAGCACAGATACGCAGTATTTT.

The chain uses TRBV7-2 and TRBJ2-1; 9 bases map to TRBD2. The CDR3 is 16 amino acids. The trim removed 3 bases at V and 4 bases at J, leaving 7 bases unmatched. CDR1 and CDR2 from the germline V gene are SGHTA and FQGNSA. This chain's CDR3 is CASSFVVSGRYNEQFF. CDR3 bases: TGTGCCAGCAGCTTCGTCGTGAGCGGGAGGTACAATGAGCAGTTCTTC.